The present T cell receptor beta chain was sequenced within a study of T cell repertoires in cytomegalovirus infection. Study information: It can be stated that public TCR beta signatures indicated CMV infection as well as a matching HLA type.

A single record per CDR3 protein comes from TCRdb applying MiXCR to the reads. Of hundreds of thousands of distinct CDR3 sequences in the sample, approximately 33% were seen once. Study-wide results and limits: There were HLA-C-restricted CMV-specific TCR beta clonotypes dominating the ex vivo response. Cumulative public TCR beta family frequency identified CMV carriers with the relevant HLA.

This clonotype was seen a few times. The antigen remains unidentified. Germline V gene data show CDR1 as LNHDA and CDR2 as SQIVND (reference sequence). The CDR3 extends over 13 amino acids. V trimming: 5 bases; J trimming: 15 bases; junction bases outside the gene matches: 13. The clonotype was recovered from a human donor in good health (CMV status not recorded). Some clones in this sample may be carry-over from other donors' samples. The chain combines TRBV19 with TRBJ2-1, with 7 bases that match TRBD1. The sample here was cultured CD8+ T cells from PBMCs, taken from culture after CMV antigen stimulation. The CDR3 DNA follows: TGTGCCAGTAGTTCCTATAATCGGGACAGTAGGTTCTTC. It specifies CASSSYNRDSRFF.